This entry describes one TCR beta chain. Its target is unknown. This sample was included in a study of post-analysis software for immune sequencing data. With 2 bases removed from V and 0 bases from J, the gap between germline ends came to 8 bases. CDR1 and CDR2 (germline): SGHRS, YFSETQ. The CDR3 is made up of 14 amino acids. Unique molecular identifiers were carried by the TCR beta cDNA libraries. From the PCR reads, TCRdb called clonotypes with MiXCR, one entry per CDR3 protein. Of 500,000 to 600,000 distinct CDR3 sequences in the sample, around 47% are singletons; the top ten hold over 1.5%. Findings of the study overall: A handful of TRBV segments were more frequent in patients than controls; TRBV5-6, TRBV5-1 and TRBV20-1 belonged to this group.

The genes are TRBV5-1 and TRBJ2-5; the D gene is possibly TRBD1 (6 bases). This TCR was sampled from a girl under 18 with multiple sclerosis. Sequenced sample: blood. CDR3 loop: CASSFSGDQETQYF. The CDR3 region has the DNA TGCGCCAGCAGCTTTTCAGGGGACCAAGAGACCCAGTACTTC. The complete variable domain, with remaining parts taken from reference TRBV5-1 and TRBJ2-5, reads KAGVTQTPRYLIKTRGQQVTLSCSPISGHRSVSWYQQTPGQGLQFLFEYFSETQRNKGNFPGRFSGRQFSNSRSEMNVSTLELGDSALYLCASSFSGDQETQYFGPGTRLLVL.